The clone carrying this T cell receptor (beta chain) was picked up many times. The antigen remains unidentified. The cDNA was synthesized by means of template-switch 5'RACE, which was carried out with 10-nucleotide random UMIs. In each sequencing run, over 180 million TCR-beta sequences were generated from 15-18 subjects. Each CDR3 protein is one row after TCRdb ran MiXCR on the 5' RACE reads. The sample records approximately 30,000 distinct CDR3 sequences, about 14% being singletons. The sample belongs to a study of neurological immune-mediated disorders. General study findings and limits: CDR3 amino acid sequences of expanded clones were not shared across subjects, a result suggesting private repertoires in all groups.

V was clipped by 7 bases and J by 0 bases, with 8 bases between them. The CDR3 loop spans 13 amino acids. CDR1 and CDR2 from the germline V gene are SNHLY and FYNNEI. Described time point: technical triplicate 2. Input was roughly 1 million sorted T cells, either CD4+ or CD8+. The sample taken for sequencing was CD4+ T cells from blood. The receptor comes from a female donor with HTLV-1-associated myelopathy (HAM/TSP). The V call is TRBV2, the J call TRBJ2-3; D gene unclear. The CDR3 nucleotides are TGTGCCAGCATGGTTTCTAGCACAGATACGCAGTATTTT. The encoded protein is CASMVSSTDTQYF.